The clone carrying this TCR beta chain was seen only once. The data originate from a study of blood T cell repertoires in COVID-19. The wider study: The United States, Italy and Spain provided the acute and convalescent COVID-19 samples. PBMCs, B-cell-depleted T cells, or T cells provided the cDNA or gDNA that made up the material.

Source study methods: The authors estimated nucleated cell counts from reference gene primer amplification. Profiled with immunoSEQ multiplex PCR; TCRdb holds only in-frame clones, not every one. V, J and clone size reflect that table, while D and trimming were determined from the DNA. The sample lists 200,000 to 250,000 clones, 65% to 90% occurring once. Germline assignment: CDR1 SGDLS and CDR2 YYNGEE. The CDR3 length is 15 residues. V shed 1 base and J shed 5 bases, with 15 bases lying between them. The clonotype comes from an elderly man with acute or convalescent COVID-19. This chain joins TRBV9 and TRBJ1-2; D is undetermined. Sequenced input: peripheral blood. The CDR3 sequence is CASSVTAYGDYGYTF. CDR3 nucleotide sequence: TGTGCCAGCAGCGTAACCGCCTACGGGGATTATGGCTACACCTTC.